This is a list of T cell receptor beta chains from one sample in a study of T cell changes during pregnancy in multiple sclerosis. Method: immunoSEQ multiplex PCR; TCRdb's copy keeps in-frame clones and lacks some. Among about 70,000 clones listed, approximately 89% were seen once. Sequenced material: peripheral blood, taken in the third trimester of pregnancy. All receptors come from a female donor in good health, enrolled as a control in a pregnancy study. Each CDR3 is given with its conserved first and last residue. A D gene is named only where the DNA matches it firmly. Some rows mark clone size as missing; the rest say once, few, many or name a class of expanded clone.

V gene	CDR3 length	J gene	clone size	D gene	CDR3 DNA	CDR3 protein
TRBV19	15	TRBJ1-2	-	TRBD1	TGTGCCAGTAGCACGGGGACAGGGAACTACTATGGCTACACCTTC	CASSTGTGNYYGYTF
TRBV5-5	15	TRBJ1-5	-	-	TGTGCCAGCAGCCTCGGGAGTTCGGGCAATCAGCCCCAGCATTTT	CASSLGSSGNQPQHF
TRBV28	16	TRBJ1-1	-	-	TGTGCCAGCAGTTTGGCGGGGGGCCGGAGTGACACTGAAGCTTTCTTT	CASSLAGGRSDTEAFF
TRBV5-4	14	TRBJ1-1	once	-	TGTGCCAGCAGCTCCTACAGGGATGCCACTGAAGCTTTCTTT	CASSSYRDATEAFF
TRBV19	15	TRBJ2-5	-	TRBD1	TGTGCCAGTAGTATATCAGGGGGCACCGGGGAGACCCAGTACTTC	CASSISGGTGETQYF
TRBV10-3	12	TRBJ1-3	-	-	TGTGCCATCAGAGCCTCTGGAAACACCATATATTTT	CAIRASGNTIYF
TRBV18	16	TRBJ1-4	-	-	TGTGCCAGCTCACCGGGGGCGATTGCAACTAATGAAAAACTGTTTTTT	CASSPGAIATNEKLFF
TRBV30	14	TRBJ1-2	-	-	TGTGCCTGGAGGGAGGGCCCAGGGACTTATGGCTACACCTTC	CAWREGPGTYGYTF
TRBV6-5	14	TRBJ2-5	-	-	TGTGCCAGCAGTTACCGGGGGTACCAAGAGACCCAGTACTTC	CASSYRGYQETQYF
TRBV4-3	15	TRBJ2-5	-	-	TGCGCCAGCAGCCAAGAAGGGACTGCCCCAGAGACCCAGTACTTC	CASSQEGTAPETQYF
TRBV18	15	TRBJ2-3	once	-	TGTGCCAGCTCACCCCACCCAGCCGGGTCAGATACGCAGTATTTT	CASSPHPAGSDTQYF
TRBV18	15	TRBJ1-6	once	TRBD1	TGTGCCAGCTCTCGGACAGGGGAAGGGGGTTCACCCCTCCACTTT	CASSRTGEGGSPLHF
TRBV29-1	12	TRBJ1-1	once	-	TGCAGCGGGGGGGAGGGCGGGACTGAAGCTTTCTTT	CSGGEGGTEAFF